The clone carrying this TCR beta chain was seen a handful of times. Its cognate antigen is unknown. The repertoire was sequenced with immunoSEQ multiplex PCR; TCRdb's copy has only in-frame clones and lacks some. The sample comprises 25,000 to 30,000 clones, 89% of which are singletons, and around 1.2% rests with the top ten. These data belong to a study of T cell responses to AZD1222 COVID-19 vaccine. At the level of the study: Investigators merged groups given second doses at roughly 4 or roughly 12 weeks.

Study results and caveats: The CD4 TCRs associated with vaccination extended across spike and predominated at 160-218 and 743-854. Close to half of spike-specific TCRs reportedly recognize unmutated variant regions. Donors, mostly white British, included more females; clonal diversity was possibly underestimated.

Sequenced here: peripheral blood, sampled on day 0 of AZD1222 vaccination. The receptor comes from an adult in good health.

CDR3 region: CASSVRDHARYGYTF. The CDR3 DNA is TGTGCCAGCAGTGTAAGAGATCACGCCAGATATGGCTACACCTTC. The rearrangement uses TRBV2 and TRBJ1-2, with D hard to call. This CDR3 region has 15 residues. V dropped 4 bases and J dropped 5 bases, with 17 bases sitting between them. CDR1 is SNHLY, CDR2 FYNNEI, per germline.